This T cell receptor (beta chain) was retrieved from a study of cytomegalovirus exposure and HLA in healthy donors. Study results and limitations: As immune exposure information, only CMV serostatus was available. Productive rates of about 90% or about 30% were seen for most TCR beta V segments in an earlier analysis. An Asian-associated ancestry cluster reportedly showed fewer N-insertions than the roughly 670-donor mean in a later analysis.

60 Vbeta and 13 Jbeta primers were used in PCR. TCRdb keeps only in-frame clones here, not all; method: immunoSEQ multiplex PCR. The data include roughly 120,000 clones; the top ten clones carry about 3.8%. The CDR3 is 13 residues long. Between the trimmed V and J ends, which lost 5 bases and 6 bases, there was a span of 13 bases. From germline, CDR1 is GTSNPN and CDR2 SVGIG (reference sequence). Note on this clone: Its cognate antigen is unknown.

This TCR derives from a man aged 25 to 45 in good health and CMV-seronegative. What was sequenced was PBMCs. The V call is TRBV30, the J call TRBJ2-2, with a possible D match to TRBD1 (6 bases). CDR3 region: CAWETGDAGELFF. CDR3 bases: TGTGCCTGGGAGACAGGTGACGCCGGGGAGCTGTTTTTT.